This T cell receptor (beta chain) came from a study of CD8 T cells in Susac syndrome. The CDR3 extends over 13 amino acids. CDR1 is SNHLY and CDR2 is FYNNEI in the germline V gene. Losses at the gene ends were 3 bases for V and 10 bases for J; bases not matched to a gene: 6. When the RNA was reverse transcribed, random hexamers were used with an input of about 0.45 to 1 ug. TCRdb ran MiXCR on the immunoSEQ multiplex PCR reads and lists one entry per CDR3 protein. The profile covers about 240,000 distinct CDR3 sequences, with about 95% appearing a single time and approximately 0.1% taken by the ten largest.

The chain recombines TRBV2 with TRBJ2-1; 7 nucleotides line up with TRBD2. The specimen sequenced was CD4+ T cells from PBMCs. This clonotype originated in a human donor with Susac syndrome. The CDR3 region has the DNA TGTGCCAGCAGTGAGGCCAGGCGGGGGGAGCAGTTCTTC. It is translated as CASSEARRGEQFF.